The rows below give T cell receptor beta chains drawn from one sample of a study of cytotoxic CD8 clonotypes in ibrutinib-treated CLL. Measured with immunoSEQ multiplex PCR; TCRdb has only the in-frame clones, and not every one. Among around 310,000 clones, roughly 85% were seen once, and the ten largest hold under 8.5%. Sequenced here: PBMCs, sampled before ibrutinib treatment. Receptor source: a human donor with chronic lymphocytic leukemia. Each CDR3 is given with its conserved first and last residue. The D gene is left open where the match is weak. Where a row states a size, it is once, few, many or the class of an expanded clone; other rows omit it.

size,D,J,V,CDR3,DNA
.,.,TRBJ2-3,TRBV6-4,CASSDRGLRTDTQYF,TGTGCCAGCAGTGACCGCGGACTACGCACAGATACGCAGTATTTT
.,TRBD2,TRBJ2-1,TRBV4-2,CASSQERGLGGGLLREQFF,TGTGCCAGCAGCCAAGAAAGGGGACTAGGGGGAGGACTTTTACGGGAGCAGTTCTTC
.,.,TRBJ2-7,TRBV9,CASSGGNSYEQYF,TGTGCCAGCAGCGGAGGAAACAGTTACGAGCAGTACTTC
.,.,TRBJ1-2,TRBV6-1,CASKGAGAYGYTF,TGTGCCAGCAAGGGTGCAGGAGCCTATGGCTACACCTTC
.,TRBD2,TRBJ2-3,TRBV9,CASSVSPRVGSGRSDTQYF,TGTGCCAGCAGCGTATCCCCCCGGGTGGGTAGCGGGAGGTCGGATACGCAGTATTTT
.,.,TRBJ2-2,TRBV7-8,CASTGNTGELFF,TGTGCCAGCACAGGGAACACCGGGGAGCTGTTTTTT
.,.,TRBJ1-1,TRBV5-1,CASSAAPIMNTEAFF,TGCGCCAGCAGCGCCGCCCCAATTATGAACACTGAAGCTTTCTTT
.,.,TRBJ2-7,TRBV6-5,CASSPLWYEQYF,TGTGCCAGCAGTCCCCTCTGGTACGAGCAGTACTTC
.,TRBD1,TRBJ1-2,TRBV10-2,CATSTGEAYGYTF,TGCGCCACCTCGACAGGGGAGGCCTATGGCTACACCTTC
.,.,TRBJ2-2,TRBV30,CAGQTGAVTGELFF,TGTGCCGGCCAGACCGGGGCAGTCACCGGGGAGCTGTTTTTT
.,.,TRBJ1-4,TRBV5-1,CASSGRNEKLFF,TGCGCCAGCTCCGGCCGAAATGAAAAACTGTTTTTT
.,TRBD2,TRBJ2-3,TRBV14,CASSRKGLAGDVKNTDTQYF,TGTGCCAGCAGCCGTAAGGGACTAGCGGGAGATGTCAAAAACACAGATACGCAGTATTTT
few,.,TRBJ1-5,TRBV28,CASTDSQDQPQHF,TGTGCCAGCACCGACAGTCAGGACCAGCCCCAGCATTTT
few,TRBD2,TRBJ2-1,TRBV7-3,CASSSVSGTTYNEQFF,TGTGCCAGCAGCTCCGTTAGCGGGACAACCTACAATGAGCAGTTCTTC
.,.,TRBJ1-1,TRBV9,CASSAGPLNTEAFF,TGTGCCAGCAGCGCAGGGCCCCTGAACACTGAAGCTTTCTTT
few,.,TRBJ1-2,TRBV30,CAFYFVGYTF,TGTGCCTTCTACTTCGTAGGCTACACCTTC
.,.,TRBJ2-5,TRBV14,CASSHLGSIETQYF,TGTGCCAGCAGCCATTTGGGCTCGATCGAGACCCAGTACTTC
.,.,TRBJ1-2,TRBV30,CAWSVLRGGTYGYTF,TGTGCCTGGAGTGTACTGAGAGGGGGGACCTATGGCTACACCTTC
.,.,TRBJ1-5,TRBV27,CASSDRTTSNQPQHF,TGTGCCAGCAGTGACAGGACCACTAGCAATCAGCCCCAGCATTTT
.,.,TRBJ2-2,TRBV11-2,CASSLVIGPGELFF,TGTGCCAGCAGCTTAGTAATAGGTCCCGGGGAGCTGTTTTTT
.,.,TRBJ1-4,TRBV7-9,CATGGAEKLFF,TGTGCCACGGGTGGGGCCGAAAAACTGTTTTTT
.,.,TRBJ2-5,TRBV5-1,CASSSTGGQETQYF,TGCGCCAGCAGCTCCACGGGCGGACAAGAGACCCAGTACTTC
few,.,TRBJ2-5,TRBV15,CATKKGRNLAETQYF,TGTGCCACCAAGAAGGGACGGAATTTGGCAGAGACCCAGTACTTC
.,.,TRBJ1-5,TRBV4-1,CASSQVGDTSNQPQHF,TGCGCCAGCAGCCAAGTAGGGGATACTAGCAATCAGCCCCAGCATTTT
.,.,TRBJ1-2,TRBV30,CAWGVGSFSYGYTF,TGTGCCTGGGGAGTGGGTTCGTTTAGCTATGGCTACACCTTC
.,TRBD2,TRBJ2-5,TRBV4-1,CASSHRPGLAGETQYF,TGCGCCAGCAGCCATCGTCCGGGACTAGCGGGAGAGACCCAGTACTTC